The text below deals with one TCR beta chain. Its antigen is still unknown. V lost 8 bases and J 5 bases, leaving 13 bases between the germline ends. CDR1 LGHNT and CDR2 FRNRAP come from the germline V gene. CDR3 length: 13 amino acids. Profiled with immunoSEQ multiplex PCR; TCRdb holds only in-frame clones, not every one. The repertoire has approximately 28,000 clones, 75% to 95% of them found once; the top ten carry roughly 0.26%. Cells defined as naive were viable CD3+CD4+ or CD3+CD8+ and CCR7+CD45RA+CD45RO-CD95-CD27+CD28+. The record originates from a study of T cells after posttransplantation cyclophosphamide. Points from the study as a whole: Donor-recipient repertoire similarity was low at 1-2 months, rising over year one. Tissue-infiltrating T cells from skin or gut overlapped little with blood T cells.

This sequence was found in an older woman in good health, CMV-negative, and a related stem cell transplant donor. The chain is built from TRBV12-5 and TRBJ2-1; tentative D call: TRBD1 (6 bases). Material for sequencing was naive CD4+ T cells sorted from PBMCs. CDR3: CASSDSPNNEQFF. The CDR3 region has the DNA TGTGCTAGTTCGGACAGTCCTAACAATGAGCAGTTCTTC.